This entry lists 30 T cell receptor beta chains sequenced from one sample in a study of OX40 agonist ivuxolimab in advanced cancers. Produced via immunoSEQ multiplex PCR; TCRdb's table is partial and in-frame only. Among over 85,000 clones listed, 89% were seen once. Here the sequenced sample was CD4+ or CD8+ T cells sorted from blood, taken in a trial of the OX40 agonist ivuxolimab. The source is an adult with an advanced solid tumor such as melanoma, head and neck, liver or kidney cancer.

This clone was detected only a few times. The chain carries TRBV30 and TRBJ1-4; 7 bases line up with TRBD1. The CDR3 extends over 14 amino acids. Germline V gene data show CDR1 as GTSNPN and CDR2 as SVGIG (reference sequence). V was pared by 0 bases and J by 4 bases, with 2 bases of the junction left unmatched. The CDR3 sequence: CAWSVRQGNEKLFF. In nucleotides, the CDR3 is TGTGCCTGGAGTGTACGACAGGGTAATGAAAAACTGTTTTTT.

V usage is TRBV6-5 and J usage is TRBJ1-4; 7 nucleotides line up with TRBD1. With V trimmed by 4 bases and J by 3 bases, 2 bases remained unmatched. Germline CDR1 and CDR2: MNHEY and SVGAGI. This CDR3 has 14 amino acids. The CDR3: CASSSGQANEKLFF. CDR3 bases: TGTGCCAGCAGTTCCGGACAGGCTAATGAAAAACTGTTTTTT.

The chain is built from TRBV7-9 and TRBJ1-1; D not certain. V dropped 5 bases and J dropped 0 bases, with 7 bases sitting between them. The CDR3 runs 13 residues. Germline values: CDR1 SEHNR, CDR2 FQNEAQ (reference sequence). The CDR3 sequence: CASSPQMNTEAFF. In DNA form, the CDR3 reads TGTGCCAGCAGCCCCCAGATGAACACTGAAGCTTTCTTT.

The chain recombines TRBV28 with TRBJ2-5; D might be TRBD1 (5 bases). V lost 8 bases and J 5 bases, leaving 15 bases between the germline ends. The germline V gene encodes CDR1 MDHEN and CDR2 SYDVKM. This CDR3 has 13 residues. Here the CDR3 DNA reads TGTGCCAGCCGCAAGGCAGGGAAGGAGACCCAGTACTTC. Its translation is CASRKAGKETQYF.

The genes are TRBV5-1 and TRBJ2-5; 11 nucleotides agree with TRBD1. Germline V gives CDR1 SGHRS, CDR2 YFSETQ. V trimming: 3 bases; J trimming: 4 bases; junction bases outside the gene matches: 5. CDR3 length: 15 residues. The CDR3 DNA reads as TGCGCCAGCAGCTGGGGACAGGGGGAGCGAGAGACCCAGTACTTC. Its protein product is CASSWGQGERETQYF.

This clone has only one observation. The chain couples TRBV7-9 to TRBJ1-1, with TRBD1 matching over 7 bases. The ends lost 5 bases at V and 1 base at J; junction bases unmatched: 7. The CDR3 loop spans 15 amino acids. Germline lookup yields CDR1 SEHNR and CDR2 FQNEAQ (reference sequence). Here the CDR3 DNA reads TGTGCCAGCAGCCCTTGGACAGGCCCGAACACTGAAGCTTTCTTT. It translates to CASSPWTGPNTEAFF.

This clone was seen only a few times. This chain connects TRBV19 to TRBJ2-5; TRBD2 matches 8 bases. V shed 3 bases, J shed 4 bases, and the junction held 7 bases outside the gene matches. The CDR3 totals 15 residues. The germline gives CDR1 LNHDA, CDR2 SQIVND (reference sequence). DNA of the CDR3: TGTGCCAGTAGTATGAGCGGGGGAGGTGGAGAGACCCAGTACTTC. It is translated as CASSMSGGGGETQYF.

The chain joins TRBV30 to TRBJ2-6, with D perhaps given as TRBD1 or TRBD2 (5 bases each). Germline V gene sequence: CDR1 GTSNPN, CDR2 SVGIG (reference sequence). The CDR3 runs 13 residues. The V end lost 7 bases, the J end lost 6 bases, and 13 bases lay between the germline ends. This CDR3 reads CAYRGPLANVLTF. For the CDR3, the DNA is TGTGCCTACCGGGGACCCCTGGCCAACGTCCTGACTTTC.

V usage is TRBV6-5 and J usage is TRBJ1-1, with TRBD1 as a possible D gene (6 bases). This CDR3 region has 15 residues. Between the trimmed V and J ends, which lost 6 bases and 7 bases, there was a span of 21 bases. Germline-derived CDR1 and CDR2 are MNHEY and SVGAGI. CDR3 coding DNA: TGTGCCAGCAGGTGGCCACAGGGTGGTGTGGGTGAAGCTTTCTTT. Protein sequence: CASRWPQGGVGEAFF.

This chain connects TRBV10-3 to TRBJ1-1; D not certain. The CDR3 length is 14 residues. V was pared by 4 bases and J by 0 bases, with 9 bases between. CDR1 and CDR2 (germline): ENHRY, SYGVKD. The CDR3 is CAISGEPMNTEAFF. The DNA of the CDR3 is TGTGCCATCAGTGGAGAACCGATGAACACTGAAGCTTTCTTT.

The rearrangement uses TRBV5-1 and TRBJ2-1, with D hard to call. CDR3 length: 15 amino acids. The germline CDR1 and CDR2 sequences are SGHRS and YFSETQ. V lost 0 bases and J lost 2, with 9 bases in between. In DNA form, the CDR3 reads TGCGCCAGCAGCTTGGAATCGGAAGCCTACAATGAGCAGTTCTTC. Its translation: CASSLESEAYNEQFF.

The chain is built from TRBV9 and TRBJ1-1; 7 bases fit TRBD1. The CDR3 is 16 amino acids. Germline values: CDR1 SGDLS, CDR2 YYNGEE. The V and J ends lost 4 bases and 0 bases, in that order; junction bases with no gene match: 9. The CDR3 bases are TGTGCCAGCAGCCCGGAGACAGGGAACGTGAACACTGAAGCTTTCTTT. This encodes CASSPETGNVNTEAFF.

The chain joins TRBV9 to TRBJ2-3; no reliable D call. This CDR3 contains 14 residues. The germline gives CDR1 SGDLS, CDR2 YYNGEE. The V gene lost 4 bases and the J gene lost 4 bases, with 13 bases spanning the gap. The CDR3 coding sequence is TGTGCCAGCAGCATCCGAAGCACCGCAGATACGCAGTATTTT. The encoded protein is CASSIRSTADTQYF.

The CDR3 DNA reads TGTGCCAGCAGCTTAGCCTTTCTAGGACGCACAGATACGCAGTATTTT. Protein sequence: CASSLAFLGRTDTQYF. The chain uses TRBV11-1 and TRBJ2-3, with D uncertain. The CDR3 sequence is 16 residues long. The germline V gene encodes CDR1 SGHAT and CDR2 FQDESV (reference sequence). V lost 0 bases, J lost 1 base, and 11 bases lay in between.

This clone appeared a few times. V is TRBV29-1 and J is TRBJ2-3; the match to TRBD1 covers 8 bases. Germline loops: CDR1 SQVTM, CDR2 ANQGSEA. The CDR3 has 14 amino acids. V lost 8 bases to trimming and J lost 4 bases; unmatched junction nucleotides: 11. The CDR3 DNA reads as TGCAGCCTTAAACCCGGACAGGGCGCAGATACGCAGTATTTT. Encoded protein: CSLKPGQGADTQYF.

The chain combines TRBV5-1 with TRBJ1-1, with a possible D match to TRBD1 (6 bases). Germline CDR1 and CDR2: SGHRS and YFSETQ. The CDR3 has 15 amino acids. V was clipped by 2 bases and J by 1 base, with 12 bases between them. The CDR3 region has the DNA TGCGCCAGCAGCTTCCAAACAGGGCCGAACACTGAAGCTTTCTTT. It specifies CASSFQTGPNTEAFF.

The rearrangement uses TRBV18 and TRBJ1-5; TRBD1 is a possible D gene (6 bases). This CDR3 contains 16 residues. The ends were cut back, 1 base at V and 4 bases at J, with 14 bases in the middle. Germline V gene data show CDR1 as KGHSH and CDR2 as LQKENI. The CDR3: CASSPRGGIGNQPQHF. The CDR3 DNA is TGTGCCAGCTCACCACGCGGGGGCATCGGAAATCAGCCCCAGCATTTT.

This clone appeared a few times. The chain recombines TRBV6-1 with TRBJ1-2; D is perhaps TRBD1 (5 bases). V gave up 5 bases and J gave up 3 bases, with 16 bases separating them. CDR3 size: 15 residues. CDR1 is MNHNS, CDR2 SASEGT, per germline. In DNA, the CDR3 is TGTGCCAGCAGTAAGGGACGTAGGGAGCACTATGGCTACACCTTC. Residues: CASSKGRREHYGYTF.

This clone was found once. The chain carries TRBV29-1 and TRBJ1-1; D is possibly TRBD1 (6 bases). The V end was cut by 6 bases, the J end by 10 bases, with 15 bases between. The CDR3 runs to 11 residues. From germline, CDR1 is SQVTM and CDR2 ANQGSEA. CDR3 sequence reads: CSVPRGGRAFF. The CDR3 DNA reads as TGCAGCGTCCCACGGGGGGGGCGAGCTTTCTTT.

The chain joins TRBV7-6 to TRBJ1-5, with 8 bases aligning to TRBD1. The CDR3 totals 15 residues. CDR1 and CDR2 (germline): SGHVS, FNYEAQ. J was trimmed by 3 bases and V by 6 bases; bases with no gene match: 7. CDR3 loop: CASSLDRGVNQPQHF. The CDR3 coding sequence is TGTGCCAGCAGTCTAGACAGGGGAGTCAATCAGCCCCAGCATTTT.

The CDR3 nucleotides read TGTGCCAGCAGCGAACTTTCAAGACAGGCCTACGAGCAGTACTTC. Translating gives CASSELSRQAYEQYF. The rearrangement joins TRBV6-1 to TRBJ2-7; maybe TRBD1 (6 bases). Trimming pared 6 bases from V and 2 bases from J, leaving 17 bases between. The CDR3 is 15 residues long. Germline-derived CDR1 and CDR2 are MNHNS and SASEGT.

V usage is TRBV10-3 and J usage is TRBJ1-2, with 7 positions matching TRBD1. The CDR3 extends over 14 amino acids. Trimming at V came to 7 bases and at J to 3 bases, leaving 8 bases not matched to a gene. Germline V lookup: CDR1 ENHRY, CDR2 SYGVKD. CDR3 protein: CAIKGDREDYGYTF. Written as DNA, the CDR3 is TGTGCCATCAAAGGGGACAGAGAAGACTATGGCTACACCTTC.

The DNA for the CDR3 is TGTGCCTGGAGTCTAGCGGGTGCAGATACGCAGTATTTT. Translating it yields CAWSLAGADTQYF. The chain combines TRBV30 with TRBJ2-3; 8 positions agree with TRBD2. Germline CDR1 GTSNPN, CDR2 SVGIG (reference sequence). After removal of 2 bases from V and 4 bases from J, the junction contained 2 bases not matched to a gene. The CDR3 is 13 residues long.

This clone was seen a handful of times. The rearrangement links TRBV29-1 to TRBJ2-6; D is possibly TRBD2 (5 bases). CDR1 and CDR2 (germline): SQVTM, ANQGSEA. V gave up 6 bases and J gave up 1 base, with 19 bases separating them. This CDR3 region has 17 residues. Here the CDR3 DNA reads TGCAGCGTCCGACTCCCAGCGGCTTTATCTGGGGCCAACGTCCTGACTTTC. Residues: CSVRLPAALSGANVLTF.

The rearrangement links TRBV6-6 to TRBJ1-1, with D tentatively TRBD1 (6 bases). V shed 7 bases and J shed 3 bases, with 15 bases lying between them. The CDR3 extends over 14 amino acids. The germline CDR1 and CDR2 sequences are MNHNY and SVGAGI (reference sequence). The CDR3 is CASTPGDIHTEAFF. CDR3 DNA: TGTGCCAGCACTCCGGGGGACATCCACACTGAAGCTTTCTTT.

Of note for this clone: Other DNA sequences from this sample encode an identical CDR3 as well. The genes are TRBV30 and TRBJ2-3, with D tentatively TRBD2 (7 bases). V was pared by 2 bases and J by 3 bases, with 9 bases between. This CDR3 spans 13 amino acids. Germline CDR1 is GTSNPN and CDR2 is SVGIG (reference sequence). CDR3 loop: CAWSRGGTDTQYF. CDR3 in DNA: TGTGCCTGGAGTAGGGGGGGGACAGATACGCAGTATTTT.

V is TRBV28 and J is TRBJ1-2, with TRBD1 as a possible D gene (6 bases). The CDR3 is made up of 17 amino acids. With 3 bases removed from V and 5 bases from J, the gap between germline ends came to 22 bases. The germline V gene encodes CDR1 MDHEN and CDR2 SYDVKM. The chain's CDR3 is CASSFSLGKQGGYGYTF. CDR3 coding DNA: TGTGCCAGCAGTTTCTCTCTCGGAAAACAGGGAGGGTATGGCTACACCTTC.

The V gene is TRBV3-2, the J gene TRBJ2-7. TRBV3-2 is designated a pseudogene. This CDR3 region has 8 residues. This chain's CDR3 is CASSGQYF. In DNA, the CDR3 is TGTGCCAGCTCCGGACAGTACTTC.

The chain is built from TRBV5-1 and TRBJ2-7; D possibly corresponds to TRBD2 (5 bases). V lost 1 base and J 4 bases, leaving 12 bases between the germline ends. This CDR3 is 14 amino acids long. Germline assignment: CDR1 SGHRS and CDR2 YFSETQ. The CDR3 nucleotides are TGCGCCAGCAGCTTGTCGGGGAGTAATTACGAGCAGTACTTC. This gives the protein CASSLSGSNYEQYF.

J is TRBJ2-2 and V is TRBV30, with D unclear. CDR1 is GTSNPN and CDR2 is SVGIG in the germline V gene (reference sequence). V was cut by 4 bases and J by 3 bases, with 6 bases left in between. This CDR3 is 12 amino acids long. CDR3 amino acids: CAWTHYTGELFF. The CDR3 DNA reads as TGTGCCTGGACACATTACACCGGGGAGCTGTTTTTT.